Listed below are T cell receptor beta chains from one sample, sequenced in a study of T cells in Graves' hyperthyroidism and ophthalmopathy. One entry per CDR3 protein results from TCRdb running MiXCR on the multiplex PCR reads. In the table there are 550,000 to 600,000 distinct CDR3 sequences, around 17% of which are singletons. What was sequenced was blood. Every receptor here comes from a woman aged 18-29 years with Graves' hyperthyroidism. The conserved cysteine and the conserved F or W are not part of the CDR3 here. Each record gives: V gene, J gene, clone size, CDR3 protein. Clone size is given for some rows only: seen once, a few or many times, or a class if the clone is expanded.

TRBV10-2	TRBJ1-4	-	ASSDQGKVATNEKLF
TRBV11-2	TRBJ2-1	many	ASSQSLRGRSYNEQF
TRBV7-3	TRBJ2-7	-	ASSFSGGWGDEQY
TRBV2	TRBJ2-2	many	ASSVGTSNGELF
TRBV20-1	TRBJ1-2	-	SARDEMNYGYT
TRBV11-2	TRBJ2-1	many	ASSVSGVNEQF
TRBV30	TRBJ2-5	many	AWSGSGLTQY
TRBV7-8	TRBJ2-7	many	ASSSLGTYEQY
TRBV30	TRBJ2-7	-	AWGGLAGAYEQY
TRBV3-1	TRBJ1-2	many	ASSQDRRGRYGYT
TRBV7-2	TRBJ1-6	few	ASSFSGSPNSPLH
TRBV11-3	TRBJ1-2	many	ASSTVWGAANYGYT
TRBV7-2	TRBJ1-3	few	ASSLGTASSGNTIY
TRBV11-2	TRBJ1-6	-	ASRLPGRAAERSPLH
TRBV12-5	TRBJ2-1	many	ASGLILGDSYNEQF
TRBV6-5	TRBJ1-2	-	ASSYADREYGYT
TRBV12-5	TRBJ1-5	few	ASGLSTLAESNQPQH
TRBV7-9	TRBJ2-7	many	ASSSGTSGGQTYEQY
TRBV5-4	TRBJ2-3	few	ASSTGQGVSDTQY
TRBV7-2	TRBJ2-3	few	ASSPPYPPADTQY
TRBV20-1	TRBJ2-2	few	SARATSVGVNTGELF
TRBV7-9	TRBJ1-4	-	ASSLDSLSEKLF
TRBV30	TRBJ1-1	few	ARREAKMNTEAF
TRBV10-1	TRBJ1-6	-	ASSERGGNSPLH